This T cell receptor (beta chain) was sequenced during a study of cytomegalovirus exposure and HLA in healthy donors. 13 Jbeta primers and 60 Vbeta primers were used for the PCR. Measured with immunoSEQ multiplex PCR; TCRdb has only the in-frame clones, and not every one. The sample carries about 120,000 clones, about four fifths recorded once. The germline V gene has CDR1 ENHRY and CDR2 SYGVKD. With V trimmed by 7 bases and J by 2 bases, 11 bases remained unmatched. The CDR3 is 16 residues long. The material sequenced was PBMCs. The TCR comes from a female donor in good health and CMV-seropositive. The V call is TRBV10-3, the J call TRBJ2-3; 8 bases match TRBD2. This CDR3 reads CAIKIGSGGTTDTQYF. The CDR3 bases are TGTGCCATCAAAATCGGTTCGGGGGGGACCACAGATACGCAGTATTTT.